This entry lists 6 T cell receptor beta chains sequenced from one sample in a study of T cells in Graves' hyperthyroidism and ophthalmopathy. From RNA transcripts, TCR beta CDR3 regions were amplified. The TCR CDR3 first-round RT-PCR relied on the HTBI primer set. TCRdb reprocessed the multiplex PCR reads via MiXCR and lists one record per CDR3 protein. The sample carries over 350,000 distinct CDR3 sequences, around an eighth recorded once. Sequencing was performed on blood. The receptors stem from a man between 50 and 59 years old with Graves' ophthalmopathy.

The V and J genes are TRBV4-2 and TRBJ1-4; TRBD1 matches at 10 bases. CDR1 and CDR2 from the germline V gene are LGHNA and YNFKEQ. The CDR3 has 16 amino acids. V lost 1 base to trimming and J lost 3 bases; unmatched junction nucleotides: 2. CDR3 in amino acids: CASSQVGTGANEKLFF. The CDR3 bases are TGTGCCAGCAGCCAAGTGGGGACAGGGGCTAATGAAAAACTGTTTTTT.

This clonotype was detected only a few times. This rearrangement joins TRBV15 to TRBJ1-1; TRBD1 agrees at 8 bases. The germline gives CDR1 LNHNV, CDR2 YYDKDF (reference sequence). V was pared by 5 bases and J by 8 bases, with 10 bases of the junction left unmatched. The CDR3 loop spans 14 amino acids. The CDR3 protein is CATSVDRGQGEAFF. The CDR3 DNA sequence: TGTGCCACCAGCGTAGACAGGGGCCAGGGAGAAGCTTTCTTT. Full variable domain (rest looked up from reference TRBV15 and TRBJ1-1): DAMVIQNPRYQVTQFGKPVTLSCSQTLNHNVMYWYQQKSSQAPKLLFHYYDKDFNNEADTPDNFQSRRPNTSFCFLDIRSPGLGDTAMYLCATSVDRGQGEAFFGQGTRLTVV.

CDR3 amino acids: CASSSEGSGGAYEQYF. CDR3 DNA sequence: TGTGCCAGCAGCAGTGAGGGGAGCGGGGGAGCCTACGAGCAGTACTTC. V and J are TRBV11-1 and TRBJ2-7; 8 nucleotides line up with TRBD2. V shed 5 bases, J shed 2 bases, and the junction held 11 bases outside the gene matches. The germline V gene encodes CDR1 SGHAT and CDR2 FQDESV (reference sequence). CDR3 size: 16 residues.

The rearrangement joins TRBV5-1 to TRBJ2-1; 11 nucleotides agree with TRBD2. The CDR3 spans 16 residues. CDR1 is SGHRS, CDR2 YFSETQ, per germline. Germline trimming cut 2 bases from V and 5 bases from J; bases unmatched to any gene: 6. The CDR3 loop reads CASSFRGLADNNEQFF. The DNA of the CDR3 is TGCGCCAGCAGCTTCAGGGGACTAGCGGATAACAATGAGCAGTTCTTC.

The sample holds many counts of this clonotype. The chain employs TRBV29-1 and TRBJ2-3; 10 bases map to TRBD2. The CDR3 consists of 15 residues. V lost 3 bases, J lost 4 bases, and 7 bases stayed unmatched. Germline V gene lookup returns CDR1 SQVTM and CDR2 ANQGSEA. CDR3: CSVEPSGRGADTQYF. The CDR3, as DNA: TGCAGCGTTGAGCCTAGCGGGAGAGGCGCAGATACGCAGTATTTT.

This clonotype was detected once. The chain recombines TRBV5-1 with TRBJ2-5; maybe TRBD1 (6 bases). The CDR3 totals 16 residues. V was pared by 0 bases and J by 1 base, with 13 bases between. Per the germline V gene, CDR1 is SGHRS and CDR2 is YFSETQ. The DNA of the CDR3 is TGCGCCAGCAGCTTGGCGTCTACAGGGTTCCAAGAGACCCAGTACTTC. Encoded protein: CASSLASTGFQETQYF.